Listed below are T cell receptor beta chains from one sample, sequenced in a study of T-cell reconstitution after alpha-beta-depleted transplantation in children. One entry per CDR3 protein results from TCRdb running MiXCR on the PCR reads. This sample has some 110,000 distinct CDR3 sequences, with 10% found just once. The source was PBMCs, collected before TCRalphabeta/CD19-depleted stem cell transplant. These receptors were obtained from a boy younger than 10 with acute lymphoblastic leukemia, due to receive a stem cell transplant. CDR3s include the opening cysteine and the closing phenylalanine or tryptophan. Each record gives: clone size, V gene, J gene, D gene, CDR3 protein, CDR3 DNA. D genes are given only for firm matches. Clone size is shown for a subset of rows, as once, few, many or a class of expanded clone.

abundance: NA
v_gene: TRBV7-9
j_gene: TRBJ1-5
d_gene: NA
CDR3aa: CASSSGSGPRDQPQHF
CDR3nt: TGTGCCAGCAGCTCAGGTTCCGGGCCGAGAGATCAGCCCCAGCATTTT

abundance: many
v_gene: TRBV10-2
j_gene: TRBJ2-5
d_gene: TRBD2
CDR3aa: CASSESGSGRSRETQYF
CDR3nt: TGCGCCAGCAGTGAGTCGGGCAGCGGGAGATCGAGAGAGACCCAGTACTTC

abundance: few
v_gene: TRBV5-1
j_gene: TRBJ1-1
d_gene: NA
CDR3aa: CASSLELGGAPEAFF
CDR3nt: TGCGCCAGCAGCTTGGAATTAGGGGGGGCGCCTGAAGCTTTCTTT

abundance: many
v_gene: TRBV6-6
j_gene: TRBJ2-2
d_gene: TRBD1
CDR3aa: CATSRVGTVLTGELFF
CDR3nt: TGTGCCACTTCCAGGGTGGGGACAGTACTCACCGGGGAGCTGTTTTTT

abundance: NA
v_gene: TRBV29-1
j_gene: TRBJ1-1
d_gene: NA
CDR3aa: CSVLRLNTEAFF
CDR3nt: TGCAGCGTTCTGAGGCTGAACACTGAAGCTTTCTTT

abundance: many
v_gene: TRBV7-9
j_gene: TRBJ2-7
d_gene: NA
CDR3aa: CASSLESSRSEQYF
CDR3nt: TGTGCCAGCAGCTTAGAGTCTTCCCGGAGCGAGCAGTACTTC

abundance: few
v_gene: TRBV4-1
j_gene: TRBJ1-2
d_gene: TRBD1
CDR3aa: CASSQDPGTGASNYGYTF
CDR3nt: TGCGCCAGCAGCCAAGACCCCGGGACAGGGGCCTCCAACTATGGCTACACCTTC

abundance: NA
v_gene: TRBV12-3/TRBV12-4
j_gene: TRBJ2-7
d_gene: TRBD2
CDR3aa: CASSRRTSGSYEQYF
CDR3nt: TGTGCCAGCAGCCGCAGGACTAGCGGCTCCTACGAGCAGTACTTC

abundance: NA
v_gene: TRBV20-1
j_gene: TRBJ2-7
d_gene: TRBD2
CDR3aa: CSARDLLGLATHEQYF
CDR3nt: TGCAGTGCTAGAGACTTACTCGGACTAGCGACCCACGAGCAGTACTTC

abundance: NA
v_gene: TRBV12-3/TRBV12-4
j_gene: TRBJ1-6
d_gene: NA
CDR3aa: CASSFGVSHSPLHF
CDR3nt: TGTGCCAGCAGTTTTGGTGTTTCTCATTCACCCCTCCACTTT

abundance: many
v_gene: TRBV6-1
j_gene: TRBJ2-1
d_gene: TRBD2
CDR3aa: CASILLASSSYNEQFF
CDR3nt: TGTGCCAGCATCCTACTAGCGTCGAGCTCCTACAATGAGCAGTTCTTC

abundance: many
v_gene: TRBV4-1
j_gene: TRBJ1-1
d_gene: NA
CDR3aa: CASSSDSMNTEAFF
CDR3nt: TGCGCCAGCAGCTCCGACAGCATGAACACTGAAGCTTTCTTT

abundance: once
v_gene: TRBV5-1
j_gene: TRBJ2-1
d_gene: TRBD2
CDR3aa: CASSGGGGGNEQFF
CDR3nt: TGCGCCAGCAGCGGGGGAGGCGGGGGCAATGAGCAGTTCTTC

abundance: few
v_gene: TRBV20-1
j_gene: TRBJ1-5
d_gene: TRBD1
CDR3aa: CSARDPGQGYYNQPQHF
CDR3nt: TGCAGTGCTAGAGATCCGGGACAGGGGTATTACAATCAGCCCCAGCATTTT

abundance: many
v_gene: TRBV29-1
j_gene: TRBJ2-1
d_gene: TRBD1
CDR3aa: CSVARGNNEQFF
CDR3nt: TGCAGCGTTGCCAGGGGGAACAATGAGCAGTTCTTC

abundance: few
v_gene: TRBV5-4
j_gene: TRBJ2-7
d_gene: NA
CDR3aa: CASSSRSSYEQYF
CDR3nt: TGTGCCAGCAGCTCGAGGTCCTCCTACGAGCAGTACTTC

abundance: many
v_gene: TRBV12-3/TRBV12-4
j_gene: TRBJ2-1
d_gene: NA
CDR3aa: CASSRAEGHNEQFF
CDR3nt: TGTGCCAGCAGCCGTGCGGAGGGGCACAATGAGCAGTTCTTC

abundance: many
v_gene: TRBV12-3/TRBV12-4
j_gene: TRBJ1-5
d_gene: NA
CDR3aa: CASRGVGGNQPQHF
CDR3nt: TGTGCCAGCAGAGGGGTTGGGGGCAATCAGCCCCAGCATTTT